This T cell receptor (beta chain) was documented in a study of T cell repertoires in cytomegalovirus infection. Study-level results: The response measured ex vivo was dominated by TCR beta clonotypes (HLA-C-restricted and CMV-specific).

V dropped 2 bases and J dropped 9; count of bases not matched to a gene: 21. This CDR3 is 19 amino acids long. Germline V gene data show CDR1 as MNHNY and CDR2 as SVGAGI (reference sequence). Remarks on this clonotype: The target antigen is unknown.

Using its own MiXCR run on the reads, TCRdb lists one record per CDR3 protein. The sample contains fewer than 1,000,000 distinct CDR3 sequences, roughly 30% of which appear only once. The sample here was cultured CD8+ T cells from PBMCs, taken from culture after CMV antigen stimulation. This receptor was obtained from a human donor in good health (CMV status not recorded). Some clones in this sample may be carry-over from other donors' samples. V and J are TRBV6-6 and TRBJ2-3, with TRBD1 matching 9 bases. For the CDR3, the DNA is TGTGCCAGCAGTTACAAAGGACAGGGGCCCCGCGAAAGCCGCCCCACGCAGTATTTT. It translates to CASSYKGQGPRESRPTQYF.